The 11 T cell receptor beta chains reported below all come from one sample, sequenced in a study of cytomegalovirus exposure and HLA in healthy donors. Data came from immunoSEQ multiplex PCR; TCRdb stores just in-frame clones and leaves some out. The sample includes a few hundred thousand clones, over 75% of them seen just once. The sequenced material came from PBMCs. The receptors were sampled from a man under 40 in good health and CMV-seronegative.

The V gene is TRBV5-3, the J gene TRBJ1-1; D perhaps matches TRBD1 (6 bases). TRBV5-3 qualifies as an ORF whose function is uncertain. The CDR3 loop spans 14 amino acids. The V and J ends lost 3 bases and 4 bases respectively, with 13 bases between them. The CDR3 sequence: CARSSGHYSTEAFF. The DNA of the CDR3 is TGTGCCAGAAGCTCGGGACATTATAGCACTGAAGCTTTCTTT.

This clone showed up just once. V usage is TRBV4-1 and J usage is TRBJ2-7; D is possibly TRBD1 (6 bases). Germline lookup yields CDR1 MGHRA and CDR2 YSYEKL. The CDR3 runs 15 residues. Between the trimmed V and J ends, which lost 3 bases and 3 bases, there was a span of 15 bases. CDR3: CASSHPQGLIYEQYF. CDR3 nucleotides: TGCGCCAGCAGCCACCCTCAGGGGCTAATCTACGAGCAGTACTTC.

The genes are TRBV6-1 and TRBJ1-2; no reliable D call. V lost 3 bases and J 6 bases, leaving 20 bases between the germline ends. The CDR3 runs to 16 residues. Germline V gene data show CDR1 as MNHNS and CDR2 as SASEGT. CDR3 protein: CASSDYPPGWSDGYTF. CDR3 coding DNA: TGTGCCAGCAGTGACTACCCGCCCGGGTGGTCGGATGGCTACACCTTC.

The V call is TRBV4-2, the J call TRBJ2-7; TRBD2 matches at 8 bases. V lost 5 bases and J lost 6; bases outside the gene matches: 6. The CDR3 runs 13 residues. The germline V gene encodes CDR1 LGHNA and CDR2 YNFKEQ. The CDR3 reads CASSAGGSGEQYF. CDR3 coding DNA: TGTGCCAGCAGCGCGGGGGGCAGCGGCGAGCAGTACTTC.

The table lists this clone with a count of one. The gene calls are TRBV7-9 and TRBJ2-3; TRBD2 aligns across 14 bases. The length of the CDR3 is 17 residues. Germline assignment: CDR1 SEHNR and CDR2 FQNEAQ (reference sequence). The trim removed 5 bases at V and 1 base at J, leaving 5 bases unmatched. The CDR3 DNA sequence: TGTGCCAGCAGCCCGGGACTAGCGGGGGCCGGCACAGATACGCAGTATTTT. Amino acids: CASSPGLAGAGTDTQYF.

The CDR3 here is CASSHAGLVAGELFF. CDR3 bases: TGTGCCAGCAGCCATGCAGGGTTGGTGGCCGGGGAGCTGTTTTTT. V is TRBV5-6 and J is TRBJ2-2; D possibly corresponds to TRBD1 (5 bases). Germline V gene lookup returns CDR1 SGHDT and CDR2 YYEEEE. Trimming pared 4 bases from V and 6 bases from J, leaving 16 bases between. This CDR3 comprises 15 residues.

CDR3 loop: CASSFSLSGRNIQYF. DNA of the CDR3: TGTGCCAGCAGCTTTAGTTTGTCAGGGAGGAACATTCAGTACTTC. The chain links TRBV7-2 to TRBJ2-4; weak D call: TRBD2 (6 bases). The CDR3 runs to 15 residues. The germline gives CDR1 SGHTA, CDR2 FQGNSA. V lost 3 bases to trimming and J lost 7 bases, with 16 bases between them.

The chain is built from TRBV27 and TRBJ1-1, with 7 bases matching TRBD1. This CDR3 is 14 amino acids long. Germline lookup yields CDR1 MNHEY and CDR2 SMNVEV (reference sequence). The V segment lost 5 bases and the J segment 4 bases; nucleotides outside the gene matches: 7. The CDR3 nucleotides are TGTGCCAGCAGTAAGGGACAGACCCTCACTGAAGCTTTCTTT. Residues: CASSKGQTLTEAFF.

This sequence joins TRBV6-1 and TRBJ2-5; 8 nucleotides line up with TRBD2. Germline values: CDR1 MNHNS, CDR2 SASEGT. Trimming removed 3 bases from V and 5 bases from J; junction bases left unmatched: 14. This CDR3 has 17 residues. The CDR3 DNA is TGTGCCAGCAGTGACAATTCCGGGGGGGGCGGCTTTGAGACCCAGTACTTC. Translated: CASSDNSGGGGFETQYF.

The J gene is TRBJ1-5, the V gene TRBV2; D might be TRBD1 (6 bases). Germline V gives CDR1 SNHLY, CDR2 FYNNEI. V gave up 6 bases and J gave up 2 bases, with 14 bases separating them. This CDR3 has 15 residues. CDR3 loop: CASSQETGRNQPQHF. Written as DNA, the CDR3 is TGTGCCAGCAGCCAGGAGACAGGACGCAATCAGCCCCAGCATTTT.

DNA for the CDR3: TGCGCCAGCAGCCAGCCCACCAGGGGCAGGGACTATGGCTACACCTTC. It encodes CASSQPTRGRDYGYTF. The J gene is TRBJ1-2, the V gene TRBV4-1, with a weak D call TRBD1 (6 bases). The CDR3 covers 16 residues. V was cut by 3 bases and J by 3 bases, with 17 bases left in between. The V gene's germline CDR1 is MGHRA and CDR2 YSYEKL.